This T cell receptor beta chain was sequenced during a study of lymphopenia after photon versus proton radiotherapy. Points from the study as a whole: Survival link was tested only in deceased patients; proton benefit remains a possibility. Larger post-nadir TCR diversity loss correlated inversely with survival in deceased patients. Under photons, naive T cells and diversity fell while effector/memory populations rose. After the lymphocyte nadir, photon-treated repertoires showed oligoclonal expansion, especially of CD8+ Temra cells.

Clones were sequenced by immunoSEQ multiplex PCR, and TCRdb holds only the in-frame ones, with some missing. Of approximately 65,000 clones listed, 87% were seen once; the top ten hold about a tenth. With respect to this clone: What it binds is not known.

Trimming stripped 2 bases from V and 5 bases from J, with 18 bases between. The CDR3 loop spans 16 amino acids. CDR1 and CDR2 (germline): GTSNPN, SVGIG (reference sequence). The chain recombines TRBV30 with TRBJ2-2, with TRBD1 as a possible D gene (6 bases). The receptor was derived from a man older than 75 with esophageal cancer. The specimen was peripheral blood, collected from a patient treated with proton-based radiotherapy. The CDR3 region has the DNA TGTGCCTGGAGTCGCGCCCTGGGGGCCGGGACCGGGGAGCTGTTTTTT. Translation: CAWSRALGAGTGELFF.